The sequence of this TCR beta chain was determined in a study of blood T cell repertoires in COVID-19. Study-wide background: PBMCs, B-cell-depleted T cells, or T cells provided the cDNA or gDNA that made up the material.

The CDR3 runs to 16 residues. Germline V CDR1 and CDR2: SGHRS, YFSETQ. V lost 2 bases to trimming and J lost 1 base, with 16 bases between them. Authors' analysis steps: Amplifying reference gene primers gave estimates of nucleated cell counts. Sequencing used immunoSEQ multiplex PCR; TCRdb keeps in-frame clones, though not all of them. That table furnishes V, J and clone size, whereas the DNA furnished D and trimming. The data hold 130,000 to 150,000 clones, with around nine tenths observed a single time. Sequenced input: peripheral blood. The rearrangement links TRBV5-1 to TRBJ2-7; D may be TRBD2 (5 bases). This sequence originates from a woman in her 50s with active or convalescent COVID-19. CDR3 amino acids: CASSFSGEYGSYEQYF. In nucleotides, the CDR3 is TGCGCCAGCAGCTTTAGTGGGGAGTACGGGTCCTACGAGCAGTACTTC.